This T cell receptor beta chain was sequenced in a study of Graves' ophthalmopathy and Graves' hyperthyroidism. Germline assignment: CDR1 SEHNR and CDR2 FQNEAQ (reference sequence). Trimming shortened V by 2 bases and J by 1 base, and 8 bases separated the two germline ends. The CDR3 is 14 amino acids. This clonotype appeared many times. As the template, RNA transcripts were used to amplify TCR beta CDR3 regions. HTBI primers primed a first-round RT-PCR, and a second-round multiplex PCR followed. TCRdb reprocessed the multiplex PCR reads with MiXCR, giving one entry per CDR3 protein. The sample includes about 400,000 distinct CDR3 sequences, under 25% of them seen just once.

The specimen sequenced was peripheral blood. This chain links TRBV7-9 with TRBJ2-5; D not resolved. This receptor was obtained from a woman aged 18 to 35 with stable Graves' hyperthyroidism. In DNA, the CDR3 is TGTGCCAGCAGCTTATCGGCAGGCCAAGAGACCCAGTACTTC. Protein sequence: CASSLSAGQETQYF.